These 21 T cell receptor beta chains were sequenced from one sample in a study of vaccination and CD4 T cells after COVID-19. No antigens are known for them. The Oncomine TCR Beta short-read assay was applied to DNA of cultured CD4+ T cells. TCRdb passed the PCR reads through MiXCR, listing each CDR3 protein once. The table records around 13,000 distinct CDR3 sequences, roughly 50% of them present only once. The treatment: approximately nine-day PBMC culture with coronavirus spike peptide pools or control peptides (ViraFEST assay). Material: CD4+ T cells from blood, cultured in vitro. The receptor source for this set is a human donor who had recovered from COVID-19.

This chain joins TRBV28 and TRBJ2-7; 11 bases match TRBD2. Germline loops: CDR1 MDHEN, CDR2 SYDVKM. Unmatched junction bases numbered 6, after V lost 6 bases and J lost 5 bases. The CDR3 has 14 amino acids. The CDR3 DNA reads TGTGCCAGCAGGAAACTAGCGGGAGTCCACGAGCAGTACTTC. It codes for CASRKLAGVHEQYF.

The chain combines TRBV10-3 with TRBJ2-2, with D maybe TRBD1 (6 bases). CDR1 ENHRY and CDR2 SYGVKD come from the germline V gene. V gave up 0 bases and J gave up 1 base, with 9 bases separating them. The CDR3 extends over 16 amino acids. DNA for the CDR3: TGTGCCATCAGTGAGTCTCCGGGACAGAACACCGGGGAGCTGTTTTTT. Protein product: CAISESPGQNTGELFF.

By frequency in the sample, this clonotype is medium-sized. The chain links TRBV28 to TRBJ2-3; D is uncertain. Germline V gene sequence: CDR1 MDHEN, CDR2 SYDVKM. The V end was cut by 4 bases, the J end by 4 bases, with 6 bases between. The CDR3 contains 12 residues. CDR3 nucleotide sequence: TGTGCCAGCAGTTACGGTGCAGATACGCAGTATTTT. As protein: CASSYGADTQYF. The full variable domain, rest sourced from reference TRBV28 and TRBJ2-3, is DVKVTQSSRYLVKRTGEKVFLECVQDMDHENMFWYRQDPGLGLRLIYFSYDVKMKEKGDIPEGYSVSREKKERFSLILESASTNQTSMYLCASSYGADTQYFGPGTRLTVL.

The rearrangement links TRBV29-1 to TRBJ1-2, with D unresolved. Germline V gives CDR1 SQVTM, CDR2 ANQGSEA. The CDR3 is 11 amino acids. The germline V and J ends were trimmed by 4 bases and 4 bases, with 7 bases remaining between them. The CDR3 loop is CSVADSYGYTF. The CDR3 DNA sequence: TGCAGCGTTGCCGATTCCTATGGCTACACCTTC.

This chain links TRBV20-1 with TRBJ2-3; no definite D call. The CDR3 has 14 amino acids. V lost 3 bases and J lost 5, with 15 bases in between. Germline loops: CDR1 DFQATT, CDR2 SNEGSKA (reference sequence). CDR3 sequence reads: CSASGGKIRDTQYF. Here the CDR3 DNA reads TGCAGTGCTAGCGGCGGAAAAATCAGAGATACGCAGTATTTT.

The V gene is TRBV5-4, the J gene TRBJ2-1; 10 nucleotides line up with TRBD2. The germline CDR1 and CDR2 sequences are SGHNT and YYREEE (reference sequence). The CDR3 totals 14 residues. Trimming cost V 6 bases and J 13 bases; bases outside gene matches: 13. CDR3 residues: CASKLAGAAPPQFF. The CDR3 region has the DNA TGTGCCAGCAAGCTAGCGGGAGCGGCCCCCCCTCAGTTCTTC. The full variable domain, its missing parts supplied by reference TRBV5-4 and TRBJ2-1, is ETGVTQSPTHLIKTRGQQVTLRCSSQSGHNTVSWYQQALGQGPQFIFQYYREEENGRGNFPPRFSGLQFPNYSSELNVNALELDDSALYLCASKLAGAAPPQFFGPGTRLTVL.

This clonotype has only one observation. The CDR3 loop reads CASSIQGQGEQPQHF. The CDR3 DNA reads TGTGCCAGTAGTATACAAGGACAGGGGGAACAGCCCCAGCATTTT. This chain uses TRBV19 with TRBJ1-5, with 10 nucleotides matching TRBD1. Germline CDR1 LNHDA, CDR2 SQIVND (reference sequence). The V and J ends lost 2 bases and 7 bases, in that order; junction bases with no gene match: 5. The length of the CDR3 is 15 residues.

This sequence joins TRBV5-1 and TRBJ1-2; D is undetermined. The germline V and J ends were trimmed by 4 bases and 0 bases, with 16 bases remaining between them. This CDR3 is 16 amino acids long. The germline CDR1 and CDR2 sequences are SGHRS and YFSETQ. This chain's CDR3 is CASSPEGLLSNYGYTF. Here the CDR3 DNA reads TGCGCCAGCAGCCCGGAGGGCTTGCTGTCTAACTATGGCTACACCTTC. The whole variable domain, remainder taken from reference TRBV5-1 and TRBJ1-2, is KAGVTQTPRYLIKTRGQQVTLSCSPISGHRSVSWYQQTPGQGLQFLFEYFSETQRNKGNFPGRFSGRQFSNSRSEMNVSTLELGDSALYLCASSPEGLLSNYGYTFGSGTRLTVV.

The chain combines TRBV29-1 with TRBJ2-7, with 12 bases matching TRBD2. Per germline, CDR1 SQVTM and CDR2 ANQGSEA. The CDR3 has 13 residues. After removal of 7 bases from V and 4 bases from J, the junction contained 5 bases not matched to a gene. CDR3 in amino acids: CSATLAGGYEQYF. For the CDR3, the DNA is TGCAGCGCCACCCTAGCGGGAGGGTACGAGCAGTACTTC.

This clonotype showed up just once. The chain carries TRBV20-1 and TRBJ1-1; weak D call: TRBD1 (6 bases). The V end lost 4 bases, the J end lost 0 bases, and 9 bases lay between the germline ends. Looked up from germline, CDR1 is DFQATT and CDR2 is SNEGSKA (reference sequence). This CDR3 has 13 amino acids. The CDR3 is CSATGQLNTEAFF. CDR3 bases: TGCAGTGCTACTGGACAGTTGAACACTGAAGCTTTCTTT.

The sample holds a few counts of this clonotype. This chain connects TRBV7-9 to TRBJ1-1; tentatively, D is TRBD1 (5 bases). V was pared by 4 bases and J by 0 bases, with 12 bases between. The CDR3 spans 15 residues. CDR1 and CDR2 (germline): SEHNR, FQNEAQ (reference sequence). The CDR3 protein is CASSSPGRMNTEAFF. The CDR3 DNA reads TGTGCCAGCAGCTCCCCGGGACGGATGAACACTGAAGCTTTCTTT.

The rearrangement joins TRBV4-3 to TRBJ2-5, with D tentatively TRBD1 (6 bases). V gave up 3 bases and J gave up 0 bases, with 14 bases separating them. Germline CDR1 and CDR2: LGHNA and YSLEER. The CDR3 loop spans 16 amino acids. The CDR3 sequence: CASSQAGTSYQETQYF. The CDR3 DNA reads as TGCGCCAGCAGCCAGGCCGGGACATCGTACCAAGAGACCCAGTACTTC.

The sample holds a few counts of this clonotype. The CDR3 sequence: CASSPLTGATYNEQFF. The CDR3 nucleotides are TGTGCCAGCAGCCCCTTGACGGGGGCCACCTACAATGAGCAGTTCTTC. The chain carries TRBV5-4 and TRBJ2-1; D may match TRBD1 or TRBD2 (6 bases each). The CDR3 loop spans 16 amino acids. V lost 4 bases, J lost 2 bases, and 16 bases lay in between. CDR1 is SGHNT, CDR2 YYREEE, per germline (reference sequence).

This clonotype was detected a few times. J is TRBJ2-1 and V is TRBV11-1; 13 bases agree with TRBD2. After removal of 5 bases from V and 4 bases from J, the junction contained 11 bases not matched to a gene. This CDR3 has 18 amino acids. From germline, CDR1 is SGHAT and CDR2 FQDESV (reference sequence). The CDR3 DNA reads TGTGCCAGCAGCCACCCCCGGACTAGCGGGAGCACGTACAATGAGCAGTTCTTC. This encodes CASSHPRTSGSTYNEQFF.

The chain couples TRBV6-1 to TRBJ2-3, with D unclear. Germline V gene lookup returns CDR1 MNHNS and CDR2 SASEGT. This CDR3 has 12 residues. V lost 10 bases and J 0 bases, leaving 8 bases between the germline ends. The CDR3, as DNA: TGTGCCATCCGTCTTAGCACAGATACGCAGTATTTT. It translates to CAIRLSTDTQYF.

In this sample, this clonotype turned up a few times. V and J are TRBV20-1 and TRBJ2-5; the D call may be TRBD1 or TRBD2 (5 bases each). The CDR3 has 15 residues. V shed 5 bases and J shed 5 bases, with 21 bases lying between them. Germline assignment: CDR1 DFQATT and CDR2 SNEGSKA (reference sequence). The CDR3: CSADNRDPRSETQYF. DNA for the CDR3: TGCAGTGCTGATAACCGGGACCCACGTTCGGAGACCCAGTACTTC.

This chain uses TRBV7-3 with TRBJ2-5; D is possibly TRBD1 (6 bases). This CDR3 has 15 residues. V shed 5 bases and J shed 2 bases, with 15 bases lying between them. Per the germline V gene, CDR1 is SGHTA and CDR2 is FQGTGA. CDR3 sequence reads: CASSEGGQRQETQYF. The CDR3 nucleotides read TGTGCCAGCAGCGAAGGAGGACAGCGTCAAGAGACCCAGTACTTC.

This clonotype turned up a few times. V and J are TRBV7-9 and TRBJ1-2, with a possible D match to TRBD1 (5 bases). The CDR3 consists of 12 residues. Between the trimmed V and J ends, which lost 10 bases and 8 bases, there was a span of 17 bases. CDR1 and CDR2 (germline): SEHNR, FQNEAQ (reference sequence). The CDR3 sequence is CAISDKLRGYTF. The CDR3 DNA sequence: TGTGCCATTTCGGACAAGTTAAGAGGCTACACCTTC.

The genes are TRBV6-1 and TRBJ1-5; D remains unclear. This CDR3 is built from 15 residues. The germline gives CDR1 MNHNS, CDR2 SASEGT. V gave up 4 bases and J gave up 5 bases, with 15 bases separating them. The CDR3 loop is CASSGVERGDQPQHF. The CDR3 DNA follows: TGTGCCAGCAGTGGGGTGGAGCGGGGTGATCAGCCCCAGCATTTT.

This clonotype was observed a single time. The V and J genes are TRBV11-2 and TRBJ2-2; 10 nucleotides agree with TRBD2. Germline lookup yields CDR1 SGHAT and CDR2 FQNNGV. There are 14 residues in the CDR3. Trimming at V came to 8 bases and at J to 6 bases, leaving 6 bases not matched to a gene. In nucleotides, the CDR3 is TGTGCCAGCGGCGCGACTAGCGGGTCCGGGGAGCTGTTTTTT. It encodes CASGATSGSGELFF.

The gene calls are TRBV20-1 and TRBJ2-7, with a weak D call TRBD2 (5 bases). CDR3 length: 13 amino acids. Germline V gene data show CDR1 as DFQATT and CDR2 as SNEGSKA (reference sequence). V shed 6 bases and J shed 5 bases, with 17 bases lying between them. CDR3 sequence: CSADRSAGHEQYF. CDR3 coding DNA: TGCAGTGCCGACCGGTCGGCGGGCCACGAGCAGTACTTC.